A single sample is the source of the 25 T cell receptor beta chains below, sequenced in a study of Graves' ophthalmopathy and Graves' hyperthyroidism. Amplifying from RNA transcripts, the study obtained TCR beta CDR3 regions. The workflow started with a first-round RT-PCR run with HTBI primers and then moved on to a second-round multiplex PCR. From the multiplex PCR reads, TCRdb called clonotypes with MiXCR, one entry per CDR3 protein. The profile shows about 400,000 distinct CDR3 sequences, approximately 15% of them singletons. Sequencing input: peripheral blood. These receptors all come from a woman under 30 with stable Graves' hyperthyroidism.

V gene TRBV28 combines with J gene TRBJ2-5; no clear D. Per germline, CDR1 MDHEN and CDR2 SYDVKM. The V gene lost 4 bases and the J gene lost 1 base, with 13 bases spanning the gap. CDR3 length equals 15 residues. The CDR3 protein is CASSYPRKPQETQYF. The DNA of the CDR3 is TGTGCCAGCAGTTACCCGAGGAAACCCCAAGAGACCCAGTACTTC.

J is TRBJ1-6 and V is TRBV12-3 or TRBV12-4; D unresolved. This CDR3 has 14 amino acids. V lost 6 bases and J 10 bases, leaving 16 bases between the germline ends. The chain's CDR3 is CASSQYRGDSPLHF. In DNA form, the CDR3 reads TGTGCCAGCAGCCAGTACAGAGGTGACTCACCCCTCCACTTT.

In its sample, this clonotype was seen many times. This chain connects TRBV6-1 to TRBJ1-1; D might be TRBD1 (5 bases). V lost 7 bases and J lost 4, with 16 bases in between. The germline V gene has CDR1 MNHNS and CDR2 SASEGT. The CDR3 is made up of 14 amino acids. The DNA of the CDR3 is TGTGCCAGCATTCCAGGGAGTGGGGGCACTGAAGCTTTCTTT. Its protein is CASIPGSGGTEAFF.

This clonotype was seen only a few times. A junction end diverges from the germline sequence, so it may reflect a read error. CDR3: CATRSFSQIQETKYF. In DNA, the CDR3 is TGTGCCACCAGAAGCTTTTCTCAGATCCAAGAGACCAAGTACTTC. V usage is TRBV15 and J usage is TRBJ2-5; D unresolved. The CDR3 spans 15 residues. The germline V gene encodes CDR1 LNHNV and CDR2 YYDKDF (reference sequence).

This clonotype was counted ten times or more. J is TRBJ1-1 and V is TRBV6-1; D is unresolved. CDR3 length: 15 residues. Germline lookup yields CDR1 MNHNS and CDR2 SASEGT. Trimming took 5 bases from V and 6 from J, leaving 19 bases between them. This CDR3 is CASSLYRRVRAEAFF. The CDR3 bases are TGTGCCAGCAGTCTATACCGAAGGGTGAGGGCTGAAGCTTTCTTT.

This clonotype was recorded at least ten times. The rearrangement joins TRBV6-2 or TRBV6-3 to TRBJ1-1; D gene unclear. V was cut by 6 bases and J by 0 bases, with 5 bases left in between. The CDR3 is 12 amino acids. Germline V CDR1 and CDR2: MNHEY, SVGEGT. The CDR3 here is CASSGVNTEAFF. The CDR3 DNA follows: TGTGCCAGCAGCGGAGTGAACACTGAAGCTTTCTTT.

This clonotype was counted many times. The chain employs TRBV7-6 and TRBJ2-7; perhaps TRBD1 as D (6 bases). The germline V gene encodes CDR1 SGHVS and CDR2 FNYEAQ. V lost 5 bases and J 5 bases, leaving 10 bases between the germline ends. CDR3 length: 12 amino acids. This chain's CDR3 is CASSRRGDEQYF. The CDR3, as DNA: TGTGCCAGCAGCCGCAGGGGTGACGAGCAGTACTTC.

This clonotype was seen many times. The J gene is TRBJ2-3, the V gene TRBV5-1; D gene unclear. V dropped 4 bases and J dropped 5 bases, with 5 bases sitting between them. The CDR3 has 11 amino acids. CDR1 and CDR2 from the germline V gene are SGHRS and YFSETQ. The CDR3 nucleotides are TGCGCCAGCAGCGATTTAGATACGCAGTATTTT. This sequence encodes CASSDLDTQYF.

The CDR3 bases are TGTGCCAGCAGCTTAGCGGGGGGTAGGAATGAGCAGTTCTTC. Residues: CASSLAGGRNEQFF. The gene calls are TRBV9 and TRBJ2-1; TRBD2 agrees at 10 bases. Germline V CDR1 and CDR2: SGDLS, YYNGEE. The CDR3 runs 14 residues. The J segment lost 7 bases and the V segment lost 4 bases, leaving 5 bases of the junction unmatched.

This clonotype was found many times. The chain combines TRBV2 with TRBJ1-1, with D possibly being TRBD1 (6 bases). In germline, CDR1 is SNHLY, CDR2 FYNNEI. The CDR3 length is 14 residues. The germline V and J ends were trimmed by 6 bases and 2 bases, with 13 bases remaining between them. CDR3 nucleotides: TGTGCCAGCAGCGTGGACAGTTTTAACACTGAAGCTTTCTTT. This sequence encodes CASSVDSFNTEAFF.

This clonotype was recorded at least ten times. This CDR3 is CASSLTAATEAFF. CDR3 coding DNA: TGCGCCAGCAGCTTGACCGCAGCCACTGAAGCTTTCTTT. The chain employs TRBV5-1 and TRBJ1-1; D call uncertain. The CDR3 totals 13 residues. Trimming shortened V by 1 base and J by 4 bases, and 8 bases separated the two germline ends. CDR1 and CDR2 (germline): SGHRS, YFSETQ.

This clonotype has a count of ten or more. This rearrangement joins TRBV6-1 to TRBJ2-7; 7 bases align to TRBD1. The CDR3 loop spans 13 amino acids. V shed 5 bases, J shed 3 bases, and the junction held 4 bases outside the gene matches. Per the germline V gene, CDR1 is MNHNS and CDR2 is SASEGT. CDR3 nucleotides: TGTGCCAGCAGTCCCGACAGGGTCTACGAGCAGTACTTC. It specifies CASSPDRVYEQYF.

This clonotype was observed at least ten times. The gene calls are TRBV27 and TRBJ2-7; D is ambiguous. The CDR3 totals 13 residues. Germline CDR1 reads MNHEY; CDR2 reads SMNVEV (reference sequence). V gave up 7 bases and J gave up 0 bases, with 10 bases separating them. As DNA, the CDR3 is TGTGCCAGCAAAGGTTTGGGCTCCTACGAGCAGTACTTC. This sequence encodes CASKGLGSYEQYF.

This rearrangement joins TRBV20-1 to TRBJ1-1; D gene ambiguous. With 3 bases removed from V and 3 bases from J, the gap between germline ends came to 8 bases. CDR1 and CDR2 from the germline V gene are DFQATT and SNEGSKA (reference sequence). The CDR3 covers 12 residues. CDR3 in DNA: TGCAGTGCTAGGAAGAGGGACACTGAAGCTTTCTTT. Translating gives CSARKRDTEAFF.

Ten or more counts support this clonotype. The chain couples TRBV6-1 to TRBJ2-7, with TRBD1 identical over 10 bases. The CDR3 length is 14 residues. The ends lost 4 bases at V and 5 bases at J; junction bases unmatched: 5. The V gene's germline CDR1 is MNHNS and CDR2 SASEGT. The CDR3 protein is CASSVPGQGNEQYF. The DNA for the CDR3 is TGTGCCAGCAGTGTACCGGGACAGGGGAACGAGCAGTACTTC.

This clonotype has a count of ten or more. J is TRBJ2-2 and V is TRBV20-1, with TRBD2 matching over 9 bases. The germline gives CDR1 DFQATT, CDR2 SNEGSKA (reference sequence). The CDR3 runs 13 residues. J lost 1 base, V lost 7 bases, and 1 base had no gene match. CDR3 loop: CSVAGENTGELFF. CDR3 nucleotides: TGCAGTGTAGCGGGGGAGAACACCGGGGAGCTGTTTTTT.

This clonotype was counted at least ten times. This chain's CDR3 is CASRGQPNTEAFF. The CDR3 nucleotides are TGTGCCAGCAGAGGACAGCCGAACACTGAAGCTTTCTTT. The gene calls are TRBV2 and TRBJ1-1, with D perhaps TRBD1 (6 bases). V was trimmed by 6 bases and J by 1 base, leaving 9 bases between them. CDR1 and CDR2 from the germline V gene are SNHLY and FYNNEI. CDR3 length: 13 amino acids.

This clonotype was seen repeatedly, ten times or more. The chain has TRBV2 and TRBJ2-5; TRBD2 matches 12 bases. Per germline, CDR1 SNHLY and CDR2 FYNNEI. J gave up 3 bases and V 8 bases, and 4 bases lay outside the gene matches. The CDR3 is 14 amino acids. In DNA form, the CDR3 reads TGTGCCAGCGGGCGGACTAGCGGGAAAGAGACCCAGTACTTC. Protein product: CASGRTSGKETQYF.

The chain couples TRBV14 to TRBJ1-1; TRBD1 aligns across 10 bases. The V and J ends lost 4 bases and 3 bases, in that order; junction bases with no gene match: 8. The CDR3 spans 16 residues. Germline V gene lookup returns CDR1 SGHDN and CDR2 FVKESK. CDR3 region: CASSLRTGGRDTEAFF. The DNA of the CDR3 is TGTGCCAGCAGCCTACGGACAGGGGGAAGAGACACTGAAGCTTTCTTT.

This clonotype was picked up many times. The J gene is TRBJ1-2, the V gene TRBV6-5, with D hard to call. Germline V gene lookup returns CDR1 MNHEY and CDR2 SVGAGI. This CDR3 is 14 amino acids long. Trimming removed 0 bases from V and 0 bases from J, with 5 bases in between. CDR3 in amino acids: CASSYSVANYGYTF. DNA of the CDR3: TGTGCCAGCAGTTACTCCGTAGCTAACTATGGCTACACCTTC.

This clonotype was recorded at least ten times. CDR3 sequence: CASSTLGVGKLNTEAFF. CDR3 DNA sequence: TGCGCCAGCAGCACCCTAGGCGTCGGGAAGCTGAACACTGAAGCTTTCTTT. The rearrangement links TRBV5-1 to TRBJ1-1; no reliable D call. The germline CDR1 and CDR2 sequences are SGHRS and YFSETQ. This CDR3 spans 17 amino acids. V was cut by 4 bases and J by 0 bases, with 19 bases left in between.

The J gene is TRBJ1-6, the V gene TRBV6-1; the D is unclear. Germline V lookup: CDR1 MNHNS, CDR2 SASEGT. The CDR3 runs to 16 residues. Trimming pared 5 bases from V and 5 bases from J, leaving 16 bases between. The CDR3 spells CASSQILPENNSPLHF. The CDR3 DNA is TGTGCCAGCAGTCAAATACTCCCAGAGAATAATTCACCCCTCCACTTT.

J is TRBJ1-5 and V is TRBV4-2; 12 bases are a match to TRBD1. Germline lookup yields CDR1 LGHNA and CDR2 YNFKEQ. Trimming removed 0 bases from V and 7 bases from J; junction bases left unmatched: 7. CDR3 length: 17 amino acids. CDR3 DNA: TGTGCCAGCAGCCAAGAGGCGGGACAGGGGGCAAGGCAGCCCCAGCATTTT. It encodes CASSQEAGQGARQPQHF.

This clonotype was found many times. The chain combines TRBV20-1 with TRBJ1-1, with D unclear. The CDR3 has 15 residues. Per the germline V gene, CDR1 is DFQATT and CDR2 is SNEGSKA (reference sequence). V was clipped by 1 base and J by 5 bases, with 17 bases between them. CDR3 coding DNA: TGCAGTGCTAGAGTCGCGACCCGGGTGGGGACTGAAGCTTTCTTT. This encodes CSARVATRVGTEAFF.

This clonotype was found a few times. The chain recombines TRBV29-1 with TRBJ2-2, with 7 bases matching TRBD1. Germline loops: CDR1 SQVTM, CDR2 ANQGSEA. The CDR3 runs to 14 residues. J gave up 0 bases and V 6 bases, and 4 bases lay outside the gene matches. The CDR3 protein is CSVMQGANTGELFF. For the CDR3, the DNA is TGCAGCGTGATGCAGGGGGCGAACACCGGGGAGCTGTTTTTT.